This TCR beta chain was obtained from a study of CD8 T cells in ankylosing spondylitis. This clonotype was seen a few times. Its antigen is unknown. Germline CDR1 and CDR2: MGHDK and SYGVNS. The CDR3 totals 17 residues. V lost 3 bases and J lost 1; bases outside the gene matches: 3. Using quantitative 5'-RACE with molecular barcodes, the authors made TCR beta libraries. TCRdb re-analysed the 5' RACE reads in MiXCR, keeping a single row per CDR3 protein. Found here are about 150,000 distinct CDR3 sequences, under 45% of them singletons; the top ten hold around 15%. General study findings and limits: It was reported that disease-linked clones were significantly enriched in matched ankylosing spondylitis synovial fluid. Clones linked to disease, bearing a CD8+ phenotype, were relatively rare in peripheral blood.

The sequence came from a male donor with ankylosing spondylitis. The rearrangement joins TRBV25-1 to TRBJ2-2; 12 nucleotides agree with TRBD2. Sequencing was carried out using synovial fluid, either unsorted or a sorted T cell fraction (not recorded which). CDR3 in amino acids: CASSDSSGRVNTGELFF. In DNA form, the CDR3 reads TGTGCCAGCAGTGACTCTAGCGGGAGGGTGAACACCGGGGAGCTGTTTTTT.